These 8 T cell receptor beta chains were sequenced from one sample in a study of blood T cell repertoires in COVID-19. Assay used: immunoSEQ multiplex PCR; TCRdb lists only in-frame clones, some missing. The sample lists 150,000 or so clones; just under 85% were seen once. Sequenced material: peripheral blood. The source is a man aged 40-50 years who had recovered from COVID-19.

The V gene is TRBV10-1, the J gene TRBJ2-1, with D hard to call. Trimming removed 6 bases from V and 3 bases from J, with 12 bases in between. In germline, CDR1 is WNHNN, CDR2 SYGVQD (reference sequence). The CDR3 loop spans 14 amino acids. The CDR3 protein is CASRSTSNYNEQFF. DNA of the CDR3: TGCGCCAGCAGAAGCACCTCCAACTACAATGAGCAGTTCTTC.

The V gene is TRBV24-1, the J gene TRBJ2-2, with D possibly TRBD2 on 5 matching bases. Germline V gene sequence: CDR1 KGHDR, CDR2 SFDVKD. The CDR3 sequence is 14 residues long. With 3 bases removed from V and 6 bases from J, the gap between germline ends came to 10 bases. The CDR3 protein is CATSDGSGSGELFF. In DNA form, the CDR3 reads TGTGCCACCAGTGATGGGTCGGGGTCCGGGGAGCTGTTTTTT.

The V gene is TRBV15, the J gene TRBJ2-3; D remains unclear. CDR1 LNHNV and CDR2 YYDKDF come from the germline V gene (reference sequence). CDR3 size: 14 residues. Between the trimmed V and J ends, which lost 6 bases and 0 bases, there was a span of 10 bases. DNA for the CDR3: TGTGCCACCAGATCAAGCTTGAGCACAGATACGCAGTATTTT. Its protein is CATRSSLSTDTQYF.

This chain joins TRBV7-3 and TRBJ1-2; no clear D. Trimming shortened V by 5 bases and J by 5 bases, and 9 bases separated the two germline ends. The CDR3 is 12 amino acids. CDR1 and CDR2 (germline): SGHTA, FQGTGA. The CDR3 reads CASSPPEYGYTF. The CDR3 DNA follows: TGTGCCAGCAGCCCCCCAGAATATGGCTACACCTTC.

This chain joins TRBV10-3 and TRBJ1-3; TRBD1 is a possible D gene (5 bases). This CDR3 has 15 residues. Trimming left V 3 bases short and J 2 bases short, with 11 bases between. Per germline, CDR1 ENHRY and CDR2 SYGVKD. The CDR3, as DNA: TGTGCCATCAGTGATGCATCAGGGACTGGAAACACCATATATTTT. Translation: CAISDASGTGNTIYF.

The V gene is TRBV7-9, the J gene TRBJ2-1, with D possibly being TRBD1 (7 bases). Germline CDR1 is SEHNR and CDR2 is FQNEAQ (reference sequence). The CDR3 is 18 amino acids. Trimming shortened V by 4 bases and J by 5 bases, and 24 bases separated the two germline ends. Here the CDR3 reads CASSYPQSRGTENNEQFF. The CDR3, as DNA: TGTGCCAGCAGCTATCCCCAGTCCCGGGGGACAGAGAACAATGAGCAGTTCTTC.

This clone occurred many times. The chain has TRBV13 and TRBJ2-7; D gene ambiguous. The germline V gene has CDR1 PRHDT and CDR2 FYEKMQ (reference sequence). Trimming removed 3 bases from V and 2 bases from J, with 11 bases in between. The CDR3 is 14 residues long. The CDR3 is CASSFNGRPYEQYF. The CDR3 DNA follows: TGTGCCAGCAGCTTTAACGGCAGGCCCTACGAGCAGTACTTC.

This chain joins TRBV7-2 and TRBJ2-2; possible D gene TRBD1, 5 bases. CDR3 length: 15 amino acids. V was pared by 0 bases and J by 2 bases, with 7 bases between. Looked up from germline, CDR1 is SGHTA and CDR2 is FQGNSA. The CDR3 here is CASSLARTNTGELFF. CDR3 sequence (DNA): TGTGCCAGCAGCTTAGCGAGGACAAACACCGGGGAGCTGTTTTTT.